The sequence of this T cell receptor beta chain was determined in a study of T-cell reconstitution after alpha-beta-depleted transplantation in children. A library of TCRbeta sequences, prepared with unique molecular identifiers, was generated. TCRdb processed the PCR reads anew with MiXCR; each CDR3 protein has one entry. The table includes some 500,000 distinct CDR3 sequences, around 20% detected once. This clonotype was counted only a few times. The CDR3 has 15 amino acids. V dropped 5 bases and J dropped 3 bases, with 17 bases sitting between them. The germline V gene has CDR1 SNHLY and CDR2 FYNNEI.

The chain combines TRBV2 with TRBJ2-7; tentatively, D is TRBD1 or TRBD2 (5 bases each). The sample here was PBMCs from the stem cell graft donor, taken from the stem cell graft. The origin of this receptor is a human donor who donated a stem cell graft to a child with acute lymphoblastic leukemia. The CDR3 DNA reads TGTGCCAGCAGTTCCGACCCGGGACGGATCTACGAGCAGTACTTC. Translated: CASSSDPGRIYEQYF.